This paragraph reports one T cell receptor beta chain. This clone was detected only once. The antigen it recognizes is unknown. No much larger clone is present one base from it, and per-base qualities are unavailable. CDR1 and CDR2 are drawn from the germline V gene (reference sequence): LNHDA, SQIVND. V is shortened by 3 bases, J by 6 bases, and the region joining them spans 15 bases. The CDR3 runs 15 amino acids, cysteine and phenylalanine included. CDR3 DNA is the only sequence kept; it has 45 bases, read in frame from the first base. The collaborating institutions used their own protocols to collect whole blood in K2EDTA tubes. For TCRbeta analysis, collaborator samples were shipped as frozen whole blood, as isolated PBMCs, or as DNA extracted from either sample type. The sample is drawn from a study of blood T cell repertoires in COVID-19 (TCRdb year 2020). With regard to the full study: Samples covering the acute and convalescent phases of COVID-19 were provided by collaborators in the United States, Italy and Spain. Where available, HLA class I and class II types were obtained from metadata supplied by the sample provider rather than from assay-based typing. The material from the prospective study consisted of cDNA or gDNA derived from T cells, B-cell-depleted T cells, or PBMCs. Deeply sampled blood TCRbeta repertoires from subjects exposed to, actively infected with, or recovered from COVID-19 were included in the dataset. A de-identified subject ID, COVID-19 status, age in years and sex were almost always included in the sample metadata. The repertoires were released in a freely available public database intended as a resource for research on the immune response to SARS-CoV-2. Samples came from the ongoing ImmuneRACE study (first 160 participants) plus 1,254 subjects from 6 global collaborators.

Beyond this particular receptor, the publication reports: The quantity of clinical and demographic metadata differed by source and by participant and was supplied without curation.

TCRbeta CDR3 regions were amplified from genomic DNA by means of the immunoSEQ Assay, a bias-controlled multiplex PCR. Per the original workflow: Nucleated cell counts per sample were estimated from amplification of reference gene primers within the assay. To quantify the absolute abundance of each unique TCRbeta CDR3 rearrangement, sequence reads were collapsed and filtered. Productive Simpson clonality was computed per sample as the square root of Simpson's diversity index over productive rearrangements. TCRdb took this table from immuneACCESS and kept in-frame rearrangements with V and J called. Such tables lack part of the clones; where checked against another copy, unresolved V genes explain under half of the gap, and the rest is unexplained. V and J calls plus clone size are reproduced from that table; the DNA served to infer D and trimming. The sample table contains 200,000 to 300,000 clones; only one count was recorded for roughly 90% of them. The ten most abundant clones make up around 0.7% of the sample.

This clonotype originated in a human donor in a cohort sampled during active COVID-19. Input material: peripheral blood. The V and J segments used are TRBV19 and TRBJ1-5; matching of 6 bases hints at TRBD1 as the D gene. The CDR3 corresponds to CASSINRETSQPQHF. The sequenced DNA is TGTGCCAGTAGTATTAACAGGGAAACAAGTCAGCCCCAGCATTTT.